These 14 T cell receptor beta chains share one sample of origin, sequenced in a study of shared clonotypes between healthy human individuals. Naive-designated CD8 cells lacked CD45RO, were positively enriched for CCR7, and omitted terminally differentiated effector memory CD45RA+ cells. Here immunoSEQ multiplex PCR was the method, and the copy in TCRdb shows in-frame clones only, minus some. The sample includes around 2.1 million clones, about 92% of them seen just once. Sample: naive CD8+ T cells from PBMCs. Source of these receptors: a man aged 18 to 30 in good health. Some clones in this sample may be carry-over from other donors' samples.

This sequence joins TRBV28 and TRBJ2-1; TRBD2 aligns across 7 bases. The junction had 4 bases not matched to a gene; V was cut back by 6 bases and J by 2 bases. The CDR3 covers 14 residues. CDR1 is MDHEN and CDR2 is SYDVKM in the germline V gene. CDR3 sequence: CASRGGSAYNEQFF. The DNA of the CDR3 is TGTGCCAGCAGGGGCGGGAGTGCCTACAATGAGCAGTTCTTC. The variable domain in full, completed from reference TRBV28 and TRBJ2-1, reads DVKVTQSSRYLVKRTGEKVFLECVQDMDHENMFWYRQDPGLGLRLIYFSYDVKMKEKGDIPEGYSVSREKKERFSLILESASTNQTSMYLCASRGGSAYNEQFFGPGTRLTVL.

The chain carries TRBV7-9 and TRBJ2-7; perhaps TRBD2 as D (6 bases). The CDR3 runs 14 residues. From germline, CDR1 is SEHNR and CDR2 FQNEAQ (reference sequence). Trimming took 0 bases from V and 3 from J, leaving 9 bases between them. Here the CDR3 DNA reads TGTGCCAGCAGCTTAGCGCTTAGCGGCTACGAGCAGTACTTC. It yields the protein CASSLALSGYEQYF.

This sequence joins TRBV7-2 and TRBJ2-7, with 9 nucleotides matching TRBD1. CDR1 and CDR2 from the germline V gene are SGHTA and FQGNSA. Trimming cost V 2 bases and J 5 bases; bases outside gene matches: 4. This CDR3 has 14 amino acids. The chain's CDR3 is CASSLRDRAHEQYF. CDR3 nucleotide sequence: TGTGCCAGCAGCTTACGGGACAGGGCACACGAGCAGTACTTC. The whole variable domain, filled in from reference TRBV7-2 and TRBJ2-7, reads GAGVSQSPSNKVTEKGKDVELRCDPISGHTALYWYRQSLGQGLEFLIYFQGNSAPDKSGLPSDRFSAERTGGSVSTLTIQRTQQEDSAVYLCASSLRDRAHEQYFGPGTRLTVT.

The V call is TRBV19, the J call TRBJ1-5; D is undetermined. The germline CDR1 and CDR2 sequences are LNHDA and SQIVND (reference sequence). The CDR3 covers 12 residues. Trimming shortened V by 9 bases and J by 3 bases, and 9 bases separated the two germline ends. For the CDR3, the DNA is TGTGCCAGCCATTTCCCCAATCAGCCCCAGCATTTT. Translation gives CASHFPNQPQHF.

V usage is TRBV7-6 and J usage is TRBJ2-1; 7 bases agree with TRBD2. CDR3 length: 15 amino acids. Trimming removed 5 bases from V and 7 bases from J; junction bases left unmatched: 11. CDR1 and CDR2 from the germline V gene are SGHVS and FNYEAQ. The CDR3 loop reads CASSLPPEGGNEQFF. DNA of the CDR3: TGTGCCAGCAGCCTCCCTCCAGAGGGAGGGAATGAGCAGTTCTTC.

V usage is TRBV28 and J usage is TRBJ1-4; no definite D call. The germline CDR1 and CDR2 sequences are MDHEN and SYDVKM. The CDR3 runs 12 residues. V shed 7 bases and J shed 9 bases, with 12 bases lying between them. In DNA form, the CDR3 reads TGTGCCAGCACCGCGGTGGGTAAAAAACTGTTTTTT. The encoded protein is CASTAVGKKLFF.

The J gene is TRBJ2-1, the V gene TRBV10-3, with 10 bases fitting TRBD2. This CDR3 has 17 residues. J gave up 9 bases and V 5 bases, and 16 bases lay outside the gene matches. The germline CDR1 and CDR2 sequences are ENHRY and SYGVKD. This chain's CDR3 is CAISLVHGASGSSEQFF. The CDR3 region has the DNA TGTGCCATCAGTCTGGTCCACGGGGCTAGCGGGAGTTCTGAGCAGTTCTTC.

This clone was detected only a few times. The genes are TRBV10-1 and TRBJ2-7; TRBD1 agrees at 7 bases. V shed 4 bases and J 6 bases; nucleotides not matched to a gene: 9. This CDR3 spans 14 amino acids. CDR1 is WNHNN and CDR2 is SYGVQD in the germline V gene (reference sequence). The CDR3 DNA reads TGCGCCAGCAGTGGACAGGGTTTTTTGGGCGAGCAGTACTTC. It yields the protein CASSGQGFLGEQYF.

V gene TRBV27 combines with J gene TRBJ1-2; TRBD1 agrees at 7 bases. Germline CDR1 and CDR2: MNHEY and SMNVEV (reference sequence). The CDR3 length is 15 residues. V lost 6 bases to trimming and J lost 4 bases; unmatched junction nucleotides: 11. In nucleotides, the CDR3 is TGTGCCAGCAGCCGTCTTCCGGGACAGCTCTATGGCTACACCTTC. Encoded protein: CASSRLPGQLYGYTF.

J is TRBJ2-2 and V is TRBV23-1; D is unclear. TRBV23-1 counts as an open reading frame of uncertain function. This CDR3 contains 15 residues. V lost 2 bases and J 3 bases, leaving 10 bases between the germline ends. CDR3 bases: TGCGCCAGCAGTCAAGTGGGGTTGTACACCGGGGAGCTGTTTTTT. Translation: CASSQVGLYTGELFF.

A word on this clone: The sample holds other DNA sequences that translate to the same CDR3. The CDR3 protein is CASSYSPSYEQYF. The CDR3 coding sequence is TGTGCCAGCAGTTACTCGCCTTCCTACGAGCAGTACTTC. The rearrangement links TRBV6-6 to TRBJ2-7; D gene uncertain. The CDR3 contains 13 residues. Trimming stripped 0 bases from V and 1 base from J, with 4 bases between. CDR1 and CDR2 from the germline V gene are MNHNY and SVGAGI (reference sequence).

The rearrangement links TRBV9 to TRBJ1-5; possibly TRBD1 for D (5 bases). Trimming cost V 0 bases and J 7 bases, with 14 bases left between them. The CDR3 has 15 amino acids. Per the germline V gene, CDR1 is SGDLS and CDR2 is YYNGEE. CDR3 protein: CASSVEGRVGQPQHF. CDR3 in DNA: TGTGCCAGCAGCGTAGAGGGCAGGGTGGGGCAGCCCCAGCATTTT.

This sequence joins TRBV28 and TRBJ2-7, with TRBD1 matching over 9 bases. Looked up from germline, CDR1 is MDHEN and CDR2 is SYDVKM. CDR3 length equals 14 residues. V was pared by 7 bases and J by 2 bases, with 6 bases of the junction left unmatched. The CDR3 nucleotides are TGTGCCAGCAATAGGGACAGGGAGGCCTACGAGCAGTACTTC. This encodes CASNRDREAYEQYF. Supplemented by reference TRBV28 and TRBJ2-7, the full variable domain reads DVKVTQSSRYLVKRTGEKVFLECVQDMDHENMFWYRQDPGLGLRLIYFSYDVKMKEKGDIPEGYSVSREKKERFSLILESASTNQTSMYLCASNRDREAYEQYFGPGTRLTVT.

The rearrangement links TRBV2 to TRBJ2-1; possibly TRBD2 for D (6 bases). Germline loops: CDR1 SNHLY, CDR2 FYNNEI. CDR3 length equals 15 residues. Trimming left V 10 bases short and J 5 bases short, with 21 bases between. The CDR3 region has the DNA TGTGCCATTTCGGAGGGGTACCACACCGACAATGAGCAGTTCTTC. It codes for CAISEGYHTDNEQFF.